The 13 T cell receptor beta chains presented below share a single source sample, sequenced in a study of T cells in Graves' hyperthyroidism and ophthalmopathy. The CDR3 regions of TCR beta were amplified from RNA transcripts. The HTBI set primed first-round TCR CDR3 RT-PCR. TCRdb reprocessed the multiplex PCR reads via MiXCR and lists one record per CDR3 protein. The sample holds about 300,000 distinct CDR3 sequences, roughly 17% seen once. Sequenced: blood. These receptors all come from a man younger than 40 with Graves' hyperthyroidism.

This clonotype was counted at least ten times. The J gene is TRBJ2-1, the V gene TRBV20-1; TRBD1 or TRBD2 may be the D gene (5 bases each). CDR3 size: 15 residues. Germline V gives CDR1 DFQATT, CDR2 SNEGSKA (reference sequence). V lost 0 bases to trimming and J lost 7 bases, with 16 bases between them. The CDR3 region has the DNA TGCAGTGCTAGAGACGACGGACACTGGGGGAATGAGCAGTTCTTC. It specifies CSARDDGHWGNEQFF.

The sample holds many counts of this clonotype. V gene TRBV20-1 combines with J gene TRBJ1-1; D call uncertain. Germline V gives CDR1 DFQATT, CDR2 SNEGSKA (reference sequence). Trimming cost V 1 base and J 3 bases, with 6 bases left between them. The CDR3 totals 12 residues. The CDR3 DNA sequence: TGCAGTGCTAGAGTAAAGGACACTGAAGCTTTCTTT. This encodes CSARVKDTEAFF.

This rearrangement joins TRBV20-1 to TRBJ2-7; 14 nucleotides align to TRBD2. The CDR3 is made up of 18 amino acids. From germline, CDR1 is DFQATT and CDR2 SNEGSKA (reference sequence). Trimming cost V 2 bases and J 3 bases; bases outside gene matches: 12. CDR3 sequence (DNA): TGCAGTGCTAGAATCGGGACTAGCGGGAGTCTGCTTGACTACGAGCAGTACTTC. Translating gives CSARIGTSGSLLDYEQYF.

The CDR3 loop reads CASSMRGEDGYTF. CDR3 coding DNA: TGTGCCAGTAGTATGAGAGGGGAGGATGGCTACACCTTC. The V call is TRBV19, the J call TRBJ1-2; D might be TRBD1 (5 bases). V shed 3 bases and J shed 6 bases, with 11 bases lying between them. Germline V gene sequence: CDR1 LNHDA, CDR2 SQIVND (reference sequence). CDR3 length: 13 amino acids.

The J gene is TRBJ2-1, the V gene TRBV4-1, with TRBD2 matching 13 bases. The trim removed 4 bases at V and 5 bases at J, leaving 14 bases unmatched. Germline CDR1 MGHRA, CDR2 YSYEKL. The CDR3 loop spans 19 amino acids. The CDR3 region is CASSPLILAGGPIHNEQFF. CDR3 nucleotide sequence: TGCGCCAGCAGCCCACTGATACTAGCGGGAGGGCCCATCCACAATGAGCAGTTCTTC.

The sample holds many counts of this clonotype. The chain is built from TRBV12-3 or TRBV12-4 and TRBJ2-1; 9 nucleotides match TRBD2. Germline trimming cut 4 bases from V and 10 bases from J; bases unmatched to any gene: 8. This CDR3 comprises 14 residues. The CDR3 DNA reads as TGTGCCAGCAGTTGGACTAGCGCGGTAAAAGAGCAGTTCTTC. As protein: CASSWTSAVKEQFF.

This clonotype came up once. The CDR3 spells CASSLVGIQETQYF. The CDR3 nucleotides read TGCGCCAGCAGCTTGGTGGGCATCCAAGAGACCCAGTACTTC. V gene TRBV5-1 combines with J gene TRBJ2-5; no firm D call. This CDR3 has 14 amino acids. V lost 0 bases, J lost 1 base, and 7 bases lay in between. In germline, CDR1 is SGHRS, CDR2 YFSETQ.

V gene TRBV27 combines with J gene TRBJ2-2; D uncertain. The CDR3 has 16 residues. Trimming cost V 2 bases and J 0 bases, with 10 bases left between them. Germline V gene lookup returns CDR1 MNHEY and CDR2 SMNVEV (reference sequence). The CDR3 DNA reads TGTGCCAGCAGTTTAGGTCCTCACGCGAACACCGGGGAGCTGTTTTTT. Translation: CASSLGPHANTGELFF.

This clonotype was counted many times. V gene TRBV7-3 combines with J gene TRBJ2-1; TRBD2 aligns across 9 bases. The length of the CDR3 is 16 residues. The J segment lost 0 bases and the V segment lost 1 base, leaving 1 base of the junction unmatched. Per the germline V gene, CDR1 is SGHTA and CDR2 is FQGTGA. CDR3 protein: CASSLSSGSSYNEQFF. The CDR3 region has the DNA TGTGCCAGCAGCTTAAGTAGCGGGAGCTCCTACAATGAGCAGTTCTTC.

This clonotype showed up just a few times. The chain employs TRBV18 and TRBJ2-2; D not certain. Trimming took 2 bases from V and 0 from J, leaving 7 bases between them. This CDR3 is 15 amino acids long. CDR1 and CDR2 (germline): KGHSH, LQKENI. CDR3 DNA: TGTGCCAGCTCACCAGGGTTGGCGAACACCGGGGAGCTGTTTTTT. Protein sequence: CASSPGLANTGELFF.

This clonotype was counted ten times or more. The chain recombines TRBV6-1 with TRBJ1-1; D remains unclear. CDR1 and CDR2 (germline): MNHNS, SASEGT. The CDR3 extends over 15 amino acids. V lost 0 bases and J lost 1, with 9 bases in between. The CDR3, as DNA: TGTGCCAGCAGTGAAGCCTTCCTCAGGAACACTGAAGCTTTCTTT. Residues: CASSEAFLRNTEAFF.

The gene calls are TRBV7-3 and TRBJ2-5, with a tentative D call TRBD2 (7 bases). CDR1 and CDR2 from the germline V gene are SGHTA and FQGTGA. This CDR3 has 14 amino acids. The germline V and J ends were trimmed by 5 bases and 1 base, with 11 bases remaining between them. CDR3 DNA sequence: TGTGCCAGCAGCCGGGGAGGGGGCCAAGAGACCCAGTACTTC. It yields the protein CASSRGGGQETQYF.

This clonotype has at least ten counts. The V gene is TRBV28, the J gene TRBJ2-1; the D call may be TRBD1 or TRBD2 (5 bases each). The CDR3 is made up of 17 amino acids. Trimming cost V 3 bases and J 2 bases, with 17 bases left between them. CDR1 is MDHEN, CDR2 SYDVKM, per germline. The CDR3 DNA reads TGTGCCAGCAGTTTTTCTGGGACGTCGGGTCCCTACAATGAGCAGTTCTTC. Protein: CASSFSGTSGPYNEQFF.